This is a list of T cell receptor beta chains from one sample in a study of T-cell reconstitution after alpha-beta-depleted transplantation in children. TCRdb ran MiXCR on the PCR reads and lists one entry per CDR3 protein. Seen here are 490,000 or so distinct CDR3 sequences, approximately 12% observed once, and the top ten hold over 5.5%. Here the sequenced sample was PBMCs from the stem cell graft donor, taken from the stem cell graft. The receptors stem from a human donor who donated a stem cell graft to a child with combined immunodeficiency. Each CDR3 is given with its conserved first and last residue. A D gene is named only where the DNA matches it firmly. Expanded clones get a size class; other rows say once, few or many, or leave the size out.

CASITILRSYEQYF,TGTGCCAGCATTACAATACTCAGGTCCTACGAGCAGTACTTC,-,TRBV21-1,TRBJ2-7,few
CATSRDRGFYEQYF,TGTGCCACCAGCAGAGATAGAGGCTTCTACGAGCAGTACTTC,-,TRBV15,TRBJ2-7,many
CASNLPGLAGGRPGELFF,TGTGCCAGCAACCTACCGGGACTAGCGGGAGGGCGGCCCGGGGAGCTGTTTTTT,TRBD2,TRBV12-3/TRBV12-4,TRBJ2-2,-
CARERGEAGELFF,TGTGCCAGGGAGAGGGGCGAGGCCGGGGAGCTGTTTTTT,-,TRBV6-2/TRBV6-3,TRBJ2-2,-
CASSYLAGRNEQFF,TGTGCCAGCAGTTATCTAGCGGGGAGGAATGAGCAGTTCTTC,TRBD2,TRBV6-2/TRBV6-3,TRBJ2-1,few
CASSLPRQNRNTGELFF,TGCGCCAGCAGCTTGCCCCGACAGAATAGGAACACCGGGGAGCTGTTTTTT,-,TRBV5-1,TRBJ2-2,-
CAISENSPGADSNEQFF,TGTGCCATCAGTGAGAACTCCCCAGGGGCAGACAGCAATGAGCAGTTCTTC,-,TRBV10-3,TRBJ2-1,many
CASSNSGGSSYNEQFF,TGTGCCAGCAGCAACAGCGGGGGTAGCTCCTACAATGAGCAGTTCTTC,TRBD2,TRBV7-9,TRBJ2-1,-
CASSSDGESAPQHF,TGTGCCAGCAGTTCGGACGGGGAATCAGCCCCCCAGCATTTT,-,TRBV6-5,TRBJ1-5,many
CAISGDSPYNEQFF,TGTGCCATCAGTGGGGATAGCCCCTACAATGAGCAGTTCTTC,-,TRBV10-3,TRBJ2-1,many
CASSQVVYGTKGTEAFF,TGCGCCAGCAGCCAAGTTGTTTACGGAACCAAAGGCACTGAAGCTTTCTTT,-,TRBV4-3,TRBJ1-1,many
CASSYSFGLAGNTGELFF,TGTGCCAGCAGTTACTCGTTCGGACTAGCGGGGAACACCGGGGAGCTGTTTTTT,TRBD2,TRBV6-5,TRBJ2-2,many
CASSFRTDNEQFF,TGCGCCAGCAGCTTCAGGACAGACAATGAGCAGTTCTTC,-,TRBV5-1,TRBJ2-1,few
CASRSPRRSSGRPYEQYF,TGTGCCAGCAGGTCCCCCCGAAGGTCTAGCGGCCGTCCCTACGAGCAGTACTTC,TRBD2,TRBV11-2,TRBJ2-7,-
CSVVRLPNTGELFF,TGCAGCGTTGTTCGGCTACCTAACACCGGGGAGCTGTTTTTT,-,TRBV29-1,TRBJ2-2,many
CASNSLPRQTETQYF,TGTGCCAGCAACTCGCTCCCTAGGCAGACAGAGACCCAGTACTTC,-,TRBV7-2,TRBJ2-5,-
CSVVETGRTYEQYF,TGCAGCGTTGTGGAAACAGGGCGCACCTACGAGCAGTACTTC,-,TRBV29-1,TRBJ2-7,many
CSVAGTTTDTQYF,TGCAGCGTTGCTGGGACTACCACAGATACGCAGTATTTT,TRBD2,TRBV29-1,TRBJ2-3,-
CSAREKGLNTGELFF,TGCAGTGCTAGAGAAAAGGGTTTGAACACCGGGGAGCTGTTTTTT,-,TRBV20-1,TRBJ2-2,few
CASSTKVPWDSSLPYEQYF,TGTGCCAGCAGTACAAAGGTCCCCTGGGACTCCAGTCTTCCCTACGAGCAGTACTTC,-,TRBV28,TRBJ2-7,few
CASSYDRDSSYEQYF,TGTGCCAGCAGTTACGATCGGGATAGCTCCTACGAGCAGTACTTC,-,TRBV6-5,TRBJ2-7,many
CASSQELPPGLAGTIYSTDTQYF,TGTGCCAGCAGCCAAGAACTTCCACCGGGACTAGCGGGAACGATCTATAGCACAGATACGCAGTATTTT,TRBD2,TRBV14,TRBJ2-3,few
CASSQAASNDEQYF,TGCGCCAGCAGCCAAGCAGCGAGCAACGACGAGCAGTACTTC,-,TRBV4-1,TRBJ2-7,-
CASSLAQGGYEQYF,TGTGCCAGCAGTTTAGCGCAGGGGGGGTACGAGCAGTACTTC,-,TRBV12-3/TRBV12-4,TRBJ2-7,many
CATSSGGPLTLSEQYF,TGTGCCACCAGCAGCGGGGGGCCGCTAACCCTCTCCGAGCAGTACTTC,-,TRBV15,TRBJ2-7,-
CASSFRRVNQPQHF,TGTGCCAGCAGTTTTAGGCGTGTCAATCAGCCCCAGCATTTT,-,TRBV12-3/TRBV12-4,TRBJ1-5,-
CASSFGQGVYEQYF,TGCGCCAGCAGTTTCGGACAGGGAGTCTACGAGCAGTACTTC,TRBD1,TRBV5-1,TRBJ2-7,-
CASSQARGLDGYTF,TGCGCCAGCAGCCAAGCTAGGGGCCTTGATGGCTACACCTTC,-,TRBV4-3,TRBJ1-2,-
CATSRGGGQGFDGYTF,TGTGCCACCAGCAGAGGAGGAGGACAGGGCTTTGATGGCTACACCTTC,TRBD1,TRBV15,TRBJ1-2,few
CASSLSLGIPYEQYF,TGTGCCAGCAGCTTATCCCTTGGCATCCCCTACGAGCAGTACTTC,-,TRBV7-2,TRBJ2-7,-
CSASTGHQPQHF,TGCAGTGCTAGTACAGGACATCAGCCCCAGCATTTT,-,TRBV20-1,TRBJ1-5,-
CASGLGSSYNEQFF,TGTGCCAGCGGCCTCGGGAGCTCCTACAATGAGCAGTTCTTC,-,TRBV6-1,TRBJ2-1,-
CATSTKREDSYNEQFF,TGTGCCACCAGTACTAAGCGGGAAGACTCCTACAATGAGCAGTTCTTC,TRBD2,TRBV24-1,TRBJ2-1,few
CASSQSSSFVGQGNEQYF,TGCGCCAGCAGCCAATCTAGTTCGTTCGTTGGACAGGGGAACGAGCAGTACTTC,TRBD1,TRBV4-3,TRBJ2-7,-
CASRPPQTGSNQPQHF,TGTGCCAGCAGGCCACCACAGACAGGGTCGAATCAGCCCCAGCATTTT,TRBD1,TRBV28,TRBJ1-5,few
CSARPFRGNTIYF,TGCAGTGCTAGGCCATTCCGGGGAAACACCATATATTTT,-,TRBV20-1,TRBJ1-3,few
CASRRDGANYGYTF,TGTGCCAGCAGGAGGGACGGAGCTAACTATGGCTACACCTTC,-,TRBV27,TRBJ1-2,-
CASSTQTGGGTEAFF,TGCGCCAGCAGCACTCAGACAGGGGGAGGGACTGAAGCTTTCTTT,TRBD1,TRBV5-1,TRBJ1-1,-
CASRIGGGQETQYF,TGTGCCAGCAGGATCGGCGGGGGCCAAGAGACCCAGTACTTC,TRBD2,TRBV6-1,TRBJ2-5,many
CSASRTGVTDTQYF,TGCAGTGCTTCCCGGACAGGGGTCACAGATACGCAGTATTTT,TRBD1,TRBV20-1,TRBJ2-3,many
CATSTTTSGGPYNEQFF,TGTGCCACCAGCACCACTACTAGCGGGGGCCCCTACAATGAGCAGTTCTTC,TRBD2,TRBV24-1,TRBJ2-1,few
CASSMGVSYQQYF,TGTGCCAGTAGTATGGGAGTCTCATACCAGCAGTACTTC,-,TRBV19,TRBJ2-7,many
CAWSSTGRSNQPQHF,TGTGCCTGGAGTTCGACAGGGAGATCAAATCAGCCCCAGCATTTT,TRBD1,TRBV30,TRBJ1-5,-
CASSLVLAGGGEQFF,TGTGCCAGCAGCTTAGTACTAGCGGGAGGGGGTGAGCAGTTCTTC,TRBD2,TRBV7-2,TRBJ2-1,many
CASSYSSGTGAAEQYF,TGTGCCAGCAGTTACTCGAGTGGGACAGGGGCCGCCGAGCAGTACTTC,TRBD1,TRBV6-5,TRBJ2-7,few
CAISGGPGTSGLNTGELFF,TGTGCCATCAGTGGGGGTCCCGGGACTAGCGGCCTTAACACCGGGGAGCTGTTTTTT,TRBD2,TRBV10-3,TRBJ2-2,-
CASSRGPTLNTDTQYF,TGTGCCAGCAGCCGCGGGCCGACACTAAACACAGATACGCAGTATTTT,-,TRBV5-5,TRBJ2-3,-
CASSFAASNQPQHF,TGTGCCAGCAGTTTCGCGGCAAGCAATCAGCCCCAGCATTTT,-,TRBV12-3/TRBV12-4,TRBJ1-5,-
CASSLYLALGDTQYF,TGTGCCAGCAGTTTATATTTAGCGTTGGGAGATACGCAGTATTTT,-,TRBV12-3/TRBV12-4,TRBJ2-3,-
CASSLPPNTGELFF,TGTGCCAGCAGCTTGCCTCCCAACACCGGGGAGCTGTTTTTT,-,TRBV7-9,TRBJ2-2,-
CASSPPPGTVSYEQYF,TGTGCCAGCAGCCCGCCTCCCGGGACAGTCTCCTACGAGCAGTACTTC,TRBD1,TRBV7-2,TRBJ2-7,-
CSVEDPDRANYGYTF,TGCAGCGTTGAAGATCCTGACAGGGCGAACTATGGCTACACCTTC,TRBD1,TRBV29-1,TRBJ1-2,-
CSATSGGAPYEQYF,TGCAGTGCAACGAGCGGGGGGGCCCCCTACGAGCAGTACTTC,TRBD2,TRBV20-1,TRBJ2-7,once
CASSSPTRYGEQYF,TGTGCCAGCAGCTCACCAACAAGATACGGCGAGCAGTACTTC,-,TRBV13,TRBJ2-7,many
CASSSDRGRSDTQYF,TGTGCCAGCAGCTCGGACAGGGGGCGGTCAGATACGCAGTATTTT,TRBD1,TRBV5-6,TRBJ2-3,-
CASSSFGSELNTGELFF,TGTGCCAGCAGTTCCTTCGGTTCAGAGCTAAACACCGGGGAGCTGTTTTTT,-,TRBV6-2/TRBV6-3,TRBJ2-2,-
CSAREIEGYYEQYF,TGCAGTGCTAGAGAGATCGAAGGTTACTACGAGCAGTACTTC,-,TRBV20-1,TRBJ2-7,few
CASSQDRSILNTEAFF,TGCGCCAGCAGCCAAGATCGTTCTATTTTGAACACTGAAGCTTTCTTT,-,TRBV4-3,TRBJ1-1,-
CASSTGQTGELFF,TGTGCCAGCAGCACCGGACAAACCGGGGAGCTGTTTTTT,-,TRBV6-2/TRBV6-3,TRBJ2-2,few